This T cell receptor (beta chain) emerged from a study of metastatic and nonmetastatic thyroid tumors. Study context: Repertoires from blood and tumor or nodule tissue of malignant and benign thyroid patients were compared.

Authors' data handling: Clinicopathological groups differed in CDR3, with these differences serving to build a distant-metastasis classifier for papillary thyroid cancer. MiXCR re-clonotyped the PCR reads for TCRdb. The V and J calls here are based on TCRdb, not the publication. The table includes roughly 7,300 clones, under 20% detected once. This clone qualifies as medium-sized. Its target is not known. Broader study findings: The reported finding was significantly higher TCR beta diversity in malignant thyroid tumors relative to benign nodules, in blood and tumor.

Each patient went into thyroid surgery without having received any treatment. The material sequenced was adjacent normal tissue. The clonotype originates from a female donor with papillary thyroid cancer or a benign thyroid nodule (not recorded which). Some clones in this sample may be carry-over from other donors' samples.

In DNA form, the CDR3 reads TGTGCCAGCAGCTCCCTTGGGGAGACCCAGTACTTC. It codes for CASSSLGETQYF. The chain has TRBV11-3 and TRBJ2-5; D uncertain. V was shortened by 4 bases and J by 5 bases, with 8 bases between the two germline ends. The CDR3 runs to 12 residues. CDR1 is SGHNT and CDR2 is YENEEA in the germline V gene.